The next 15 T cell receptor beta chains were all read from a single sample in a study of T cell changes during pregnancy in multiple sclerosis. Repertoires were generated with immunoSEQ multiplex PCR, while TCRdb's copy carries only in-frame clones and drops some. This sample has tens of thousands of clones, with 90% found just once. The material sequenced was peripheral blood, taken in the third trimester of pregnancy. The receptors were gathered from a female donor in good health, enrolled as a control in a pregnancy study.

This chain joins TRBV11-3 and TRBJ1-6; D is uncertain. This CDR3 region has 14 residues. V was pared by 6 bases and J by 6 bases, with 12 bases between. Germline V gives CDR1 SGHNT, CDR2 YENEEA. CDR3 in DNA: TGTGCCAGCAGGGAGCGGGGATTTAATTCACCCCTCCACTTT. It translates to CASRERGFNSPLHF.

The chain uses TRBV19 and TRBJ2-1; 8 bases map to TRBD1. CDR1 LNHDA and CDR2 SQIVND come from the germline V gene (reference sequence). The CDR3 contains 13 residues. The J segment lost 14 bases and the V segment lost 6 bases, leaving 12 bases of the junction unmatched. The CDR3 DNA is TGTGCCAGTAGCCGGGACAGGCCAGGGGTGAAGTTCTTC. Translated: CASSRDRPGVKFF.

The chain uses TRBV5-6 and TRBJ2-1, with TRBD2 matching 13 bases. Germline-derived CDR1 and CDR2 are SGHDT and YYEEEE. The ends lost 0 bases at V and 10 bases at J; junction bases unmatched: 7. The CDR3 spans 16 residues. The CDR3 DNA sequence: TGTGCCAGCAGCTTGGGGACTAGCGGGGGCCGGGGGGAGCAGTTCTTC. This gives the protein CASSLGTSGGRGEQFF.

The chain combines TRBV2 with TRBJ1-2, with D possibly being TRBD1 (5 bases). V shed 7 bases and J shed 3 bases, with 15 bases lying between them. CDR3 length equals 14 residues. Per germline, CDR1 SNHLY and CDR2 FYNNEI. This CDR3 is CASIGAGLYYGYTF. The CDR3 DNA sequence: TGTGCCAGCATTGGGGCAGGCCTATACTATGGCTACACCTTC.

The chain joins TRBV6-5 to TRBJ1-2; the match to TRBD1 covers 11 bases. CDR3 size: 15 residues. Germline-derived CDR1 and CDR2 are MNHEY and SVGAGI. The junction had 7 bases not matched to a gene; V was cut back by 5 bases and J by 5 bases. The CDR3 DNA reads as TGTGCCAGCAGTCCCTACGGACAGGGGGCGTATGGCTACACCTTC. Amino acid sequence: CASSPYGQGAYGYTF.

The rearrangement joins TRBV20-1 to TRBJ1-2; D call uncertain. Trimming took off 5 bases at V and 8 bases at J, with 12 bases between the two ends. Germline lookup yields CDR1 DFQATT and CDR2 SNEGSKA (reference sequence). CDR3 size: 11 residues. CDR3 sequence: CSARSGDGYTF. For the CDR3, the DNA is TGCAGTGCTCGGAGCGGTGACGGCTACACCTTC.

The CDR3 DNA follows: TGTGCCAGCAGCTTATCCATCTCTGGAAACACCATATATTTT. Its translation is CASSLSISGNTIYF. V gene TRBV11-3 combines with J gene TRBJ1-3; the D is unclear. The germline V gene encodes CDR1 SGHNT and CDR2 YENEEA. V shed 2 bases and J shed 0 bases, with 5 bases lying between them. The CDR3 runs 14 residues.

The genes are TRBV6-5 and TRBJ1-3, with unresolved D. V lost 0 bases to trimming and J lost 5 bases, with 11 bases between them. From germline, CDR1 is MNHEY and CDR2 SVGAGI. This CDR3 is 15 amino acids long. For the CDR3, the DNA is TGTGCCAGCAGTTACTCCTATCGGGGAAGAAACACCATATATTTT. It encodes CASSYSYRGRNTIYF.

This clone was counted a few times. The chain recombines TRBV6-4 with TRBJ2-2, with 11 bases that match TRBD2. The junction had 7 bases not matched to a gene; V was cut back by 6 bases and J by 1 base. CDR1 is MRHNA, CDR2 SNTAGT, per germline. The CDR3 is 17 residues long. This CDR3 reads CASSLLAGVLNTGELFF. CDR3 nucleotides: TGTGCCAGCAGCCTACTAGCGGGGGTTCTGAACACCGGGGAGCTGTTTTTT.

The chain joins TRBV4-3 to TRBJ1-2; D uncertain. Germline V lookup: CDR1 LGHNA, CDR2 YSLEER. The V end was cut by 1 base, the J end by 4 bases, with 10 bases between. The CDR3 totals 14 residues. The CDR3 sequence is CASSQVGTGYGYTF. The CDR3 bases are TGCGCCAGCAGCCAAGTAGGTACGGGCTATGGCTACACCTTC.

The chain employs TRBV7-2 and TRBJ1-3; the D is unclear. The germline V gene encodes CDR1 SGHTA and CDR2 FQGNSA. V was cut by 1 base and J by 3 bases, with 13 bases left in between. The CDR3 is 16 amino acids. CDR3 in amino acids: CASSLGGRGLGNTIYF. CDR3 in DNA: TGTGCCAGCAGCTTAGGTGGAAGAGGGCTTGGAAACACCATATATTTT.

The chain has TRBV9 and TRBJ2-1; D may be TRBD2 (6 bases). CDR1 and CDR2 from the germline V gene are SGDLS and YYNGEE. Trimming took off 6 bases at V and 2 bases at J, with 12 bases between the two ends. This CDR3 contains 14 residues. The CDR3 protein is CASNLPGAYNEQFF. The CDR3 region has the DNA TGTGCCAGCAACCTCCCGGGAGCCTACAATGAGCAGTTCTTC.

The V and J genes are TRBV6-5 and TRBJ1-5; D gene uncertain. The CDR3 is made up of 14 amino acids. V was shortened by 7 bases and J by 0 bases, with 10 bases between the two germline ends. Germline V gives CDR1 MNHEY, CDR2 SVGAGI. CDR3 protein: CASTEECSNQPQHF. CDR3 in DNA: TGTGCCAGCACTGAAGAGTGTAGCAATCAGCCCCAGCATTTT.

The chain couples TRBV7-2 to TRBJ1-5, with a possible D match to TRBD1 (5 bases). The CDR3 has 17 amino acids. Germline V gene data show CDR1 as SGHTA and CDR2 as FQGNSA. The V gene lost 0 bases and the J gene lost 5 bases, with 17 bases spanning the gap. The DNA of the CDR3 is TGTGCCAGCAGCTTAGCATTAATAAAGACAGCCGATCAGCCCCAGCATTTT. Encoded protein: CASSLALIKTADQPQHF.

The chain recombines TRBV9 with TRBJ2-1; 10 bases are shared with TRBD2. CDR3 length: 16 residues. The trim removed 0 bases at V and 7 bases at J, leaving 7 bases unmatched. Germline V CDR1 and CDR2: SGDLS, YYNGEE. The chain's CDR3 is CASSVELAGTYNEQFF. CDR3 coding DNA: TGTGCCAGCAGCGTAGAACTAGCGGGAACATATAATGAGCAGTTCTTC.